Listed here are 10 T cell receptor beta chains from one sample, sequenced in a study of blood T cell repertoires in COVID-19. TCRdb's copy holds only in-frame clones and misses some; the assay was immunoSEQ multiplex PCR. This sample has approximately 60,000 clones, with roughly 84% found just once. What was sequenced was peripheral blood. Receptors originate from a man between 65 and 85 years old with active COVID-19.

This sequence joins TRBV15 and TRBJ2-7; tentative D call: TRBD2 (6 bases). The length of the CDR3 is 15 residues. V gave up 3 bases and J gave up 0 bases, with 12 bases separating them. Germline V gene sequence: CDR1 LNHNV, CDR2 YYDKDF (reference sequence). In DNA form, the CDR3 reads TGTGCCACCAGCAGGGGGGACGGGAGCTCCTACGAGCAGTACTTC. Translation gives CATSRGDGSSYEQYF. The full variable domain, with the rest looked up from reference TRBV15 and TRBJ2-7, is DAMVIQNPRYQVTQFGKPVTLSCSQTLNHNVMYWYQQKSSQAPKLLFHYYDKDFNNEADTPDNFQSRRPNTSFCFLDIRSPGLGDTAMYLCATSRGDGSSYEQYFGPGTRLTVT.

The rearrangement joins TRBV20-1 to TRBJ2-5; D uncertain. Trimming removed 3 bases at V and 5 bases at J, with 7 bases between. The germline gives CDR1 DFQATT, CDR2 SNEGSKA (reference sequence). The CDR3 is made up of 11 amino acids. The CDR3 region is CSARRSETQYF. The CDR3 nucleotides read TGCAGTGCTAGGCGTTCCGAGACCCAGTACTTC.

J is TRBJ2-1 and V is TRBV6-6; 11 bases align to TRBD2. The V gene end was trimmed by 5 bases and the J gene end by 7 bases; junction bases not matched to a gene: 16. CDR1 MNHNY and CDR2 SVGAGI come from the germline V gene (reference sequence). The CDR3 loop spans 18 amino acids. As DNA, the CDR3 is TGTGCCAGCAGTCCCAAACTAAGACTAGCGGGAATCCAGAATGAGCAGTTCTTC. It translates to CASSPKLRLAGIQNEQFF.

V and J are TRBV3-1 (or the pseudogene TRBV3-2) and TRBJ2-7; D unclear. Germline CDR1 LGHDT, CDR2 YNNKEL (reference sequence). V lost 4 bases and J 1 base, leaving 11 bases between the germline ends. The CDR3 runs to 14 residues. The CDR3 protein is CASSRGRLSYEQYF. The CDR3 DNA follows: TGTGCCAGCAGCCGTGGCCGTCTGTCCTACGAGCAGTACTTC.

This clone has only one observation. The chain recombines TRBV29-1 with TRBJ2-7; 8 nucleotides agree with TRBD1. CDR3 length: 13 residues. The trim removed 4 bases at V and 4 bases at J, leaving 6 bases unmatched. Germline CDR1 and CDR2: SQVTM and ANQGSEA. Here the CDR3 reads CSVARDRGYEQYF. As DNA, the CDR3 is TGCAGCGTTGCCCGAGACAGGGGTTACGAGCAGTACTTC.

V gene TRBV15 combines with J gene TRBJ2-3, with TRBD2 matching over 10 bases. Germline V gene lookup returns CDR1 LNHNV and CDR2 YYDKDF (reference sequence). This CDR3 spans 16 amino acids. Trimming at V came to 5 bases and at J to 3 bases, leaving 8 bases not matched to a gene. The CDR3 is CATSEELAGVTDTQYF. The CDR3 bases are TGTGCCACCAGCGAGGAGCTAGCGGGAGTAACAGATACGCAGTATTTT.

The V and J genes are TRBV13 and TRBJ1-6; possibly TRBD1 for D (5 bases). Germline values: CDR1 PRHDT, CDR2 FYEKMQ (reference sequence). The CDR3 has 22 amino acids. V was cut by 6 bases and J by 7 bases, with 37 bases left in between. CDR3 coding DNA: TGTGCCAGCAGGATCCGCTCTGATGAGAGATTTTGGGGGGACTCGCGAAATTCACCCCTCCACTTT. Amino acids: CASRIRSDERFWGDSRNSPLHF.

The genes are TRBV27 and TRBJ2-3; TRBD1 might be the D (5 bases). Germline values: CDR1 MNHEY, CDR2 SMNVEV (reference sequence). V was pared by 6 bases and J by 7 bases, with 8 bases between. The CDR3 is 11 amino acids. For the CDR3, the DNA is TGTGCCAGCAGAACAGGACATACGCAGTATTTT. Its translation: CASRTGHTQYF.

This rearrangement joins TRBV7-2 to TRBJ2-3, with 9 bases aligning to TRBD2. V lost 3 bases, J lost 3 bases, and 1 base stayed unmatched. Germline V gene lookup returns CDR1 SGHTA and CDR2 FQGNSA. This CDR3 has 14 residues. Here the CDR3 DNA reads TGTGCCAGCAGCTTTAGCGGGAGTACAGATACGCAGTATTTT. Encoded protein: CASSFSGSTDTQYF.

The rearrangement links TRBV18 to TRBJ2-3; 12 bases map to TRBD2. J gave up 8 bases and V 3 bases, and 3 bases lay outside the gene matches. Looked up from germline, CDR1 is KGHSH and CDR2 is LQKENI. The CDR3 is 14 residues long. The CDR3 protein is CASSPTSGSRTQYF. The CDR3 coding sequence is TGTGCCAGCTCACCGACTAGCGGGAGTCGTACGCAGTATTTT.